Reported below is one T cell receptor beta chain. What it recognizes is unknown. TCRdb independently ran MiXCR on the RT-PCR reads; one entry per CDR3 protein. The repertoire holds 800,000 to 1,000,000 distinct CDR3 sequences, over 20% seen once, with 10% in the top ten. The data derive from a study of response to subunit inactivated influenza vaccine. Points from the study as a whole: Seasonal influenza vaccination, on each occasion, was suggested by the authors to recruit few new T cells.

The sequence was obtained from a man in his fifties who received an inactivated influenza vaccine. The sample was PBMCs from blood, taken less than 6 days after vaccination.

CDR3 residues: CASSGSSGSHQETQYF. Written as DNA, the CDR3 is TGTGCCAGCAGTGGTTCTAGCGGGAGTCACCAAGAGACCCAGTACTTC. The chain uses TRBV12-3 or TRBV12-4 and TRBJ2-5; 10 bases align to TRBD2. Losses at the gene ends were 5 bases for V and 0 bases for J; bases not matched to a gene: 6. The CDR3 runs 16 residues.